This TCR beta chain was sequenced during a study of blood T cell repertoires in COVID-19. Study at large: The United States, Italy and Spain were the sources of the acute and convalescent COVID-19 samples. From T cells, B-cell-depleted T cells, or PBMCs came the material, which was cDNA or gDNA.

Using immunoSEQ multiplex PCR, the repertoire was profiled, and TCRdb retains in-frame clones only, with some absent. The table shows 65,000 to 80,000 clones, with over 75% occurring only once. The CDR3 is 15 residues long. CDR1 and CDR2 from the germline V gene are SNHLY and FYNNEI. The V gene end was trimmed by 7 bases and the J gene end by 4 bases; junction bases not matched to a gene: 5. Sequenced input: peripheral blood. This clonotype originated in a man between 70 and 80 years old with active or convalescent COVID-19. This sequence joins TRBV2 and TRBJ2-1; 12 bases align to TRBD2. The CDR3 DNA sequence: TGTGCCAGCATTGCTAGCGGGGGGGCTTACAATGAGCAGTTCTTC. This codes for CASIASGGAYNEQFF.